This entry lists 14 T cell receptor beta chains sequenced from one sample in a study of response to subunit inactivated influenza vaccine. In TCRdb, the RT-PCR reads were re-called with MiXCR into one record per CDR3 protein. The sample lists around 580,000 distinct CDR3 sequences; about 10% were seen once. The sample in question was PBMCs from blood, obtained on the day of vaccination. Receptor source: a man aged 50-59 years who received an inactivated influenza vaccine.

J is TRBJ2-3 and V is TRBV20-1; TRBD2 might be the D (6 bases). Per germline, CDR1 DFQATT and CDR2 SNEGSKA (reference sequence). Deletions cut 6 bases from V and 1 base from J, with 14 bases between. CDR3 length: 14 residues. The CDR3 is CSARRGVGTDTQYF. CDR3 sequence (DNA): TGCAGTGCCCGGCGGGGTGTGGGCACAGATACGCAGTATTTT.

The CDR3: CSASFGPYFTDTQYF. The DNA for the CDR3 is TGCAGTGCTAGTTTTGGACCTTACTTCACAGATACGCAGTATTTT. The chain links TRBV20-1 to TRBJ2-3; no clear D. The CDR3 runs 15 residues. Germline CDR1 DFQATT, CDR2 SNEGSKA (reference sequence). The V end lost 3 bases, the J end lost 2 bases, and 15 bases lay between the germline ends.

The genes are TRBV4-1 and TRBJ2-5, with D unresolved. Germline V gives CDR1 MGHRA, CDR2 YSYEKL. Trimming removed 4 bases from V and 4 bases from J, with 16 bases in between. The CDR3 loop spans 15 amino acids. CDR3 DNA: TGCGCCAGCAGCCGTAGTTTAGGGTTTTTAGAGACCCAGTACTTC. This translates into CASSRSLGFLETQYF.

This chain uses TRBV5-1 with TRBJ1-3; D ambiguous. The germline gives CDR1 SGHRS, CDR2 YFSETQ. Trimming took 3 bases from V and 0 from J, leaving 7 bases between them. The CDR3 sequence is 14 residues long. The CDR3 loop is CASSWTDSGNTIYF. The CDR3 region has the DNA TGCGCCAGCAGCTGGACGGACTCTGGAAACACCATATATTTT.

The rearrangement joins TRBV6-5 to TRBJ2-1; D ambiguous. Trimming took off 3 bases at V and 1 base at J, with 10 bases between the two ends. The CDR3 is 15 residues long. Per the germline V gene, CDR1 is MNHEY and CDR2 is SVGAGI. As DNA, the CDR3 is TGTGCCAGCAGTTATTCTGGGCTGTCCTACAATGAGCAGTTCTTC. This gives the protein CASSYSGLSYNEQFF.

This clonotype was detected ten times or more. V gene TRBV7-9 combines with J gene TRBJ2-1, with 7 nucleotides matching TRBD2. V lost 3 bases, J lost 7 bases, and 12 bases stayed unmatched. The length of the CDR3 is 16 residues. Per germline, CDR1 SEHNR and CDR2 FQNEAQ (reference sequence). CDR3 in DNA: TGTGCCAGCAGCTTCGATCGGCTAGCGGCCGAGAATGAGCAGTTCTTC. Amino acid sequence: CASSFDRLAAENEQFF.

The chain links TRBV20-1 to TRBJ1-6, with D perhaps TRBD1 (5 bases). Looked up from germline, CDR1 is DFQATT and CDR2 is SNEGSKA (reference sequence). This CDR3 contains 12 residues. Trimming stripped 3 bases from V and 15 bases from J, with 15 bases between. The CDR3, as DNA: TGCAGTGCTAGCGACAAGCGGACAATCCTCCACTTT. Protein sequence: CSASDKRTILHF.

This clonotype has a handful of counts. This sequence joins TRBV28 and TRBJ2-5; 7 bases match TRBD1. Germline assignment: CDR1 MDHEN and CDR2 SYDVKM. CDR3 length: 13 residues. V trimming: 4 bases; J trimming: 5 bases; junction bases outside the gene matches: 4. The CDR3 DNA reads as TGTGCCAGCAGTTCCGACAGGGATGAGACCCAGTACTTC. Translated, it gives CASSSDRDETQYF.

The table lists this clonotype with a few counts. This sequence joins TRBV27 and TRBJ2-3, with 7 bases lining up with TRBD1. The CDR3 is 13 amino acids. The germline V gene encodes CDR1 MNHEY and CDR2 SMNVEV (reference sequence). After removal of 5 bases from V and 6 bases from J, the junction contained 5 bases not matched to a gene. The CDR3 reads CASSHLDRDTQYF. CDR3 in DNA: TGTGCCAGCAGTCACTTGGACAGGGATACGCAGTATTTT.

The chain couples TRBV12-3 or TRBV12-4 to TRBJ2-7, with a possible D match to TRBD1 (7 bases). The V gene lost 5 bases and the J gene lost 8 bases, with 19 bases spanning the gap. The CDR3 extends over 14 amino acids. The CDR3 here is CASSPDREEDQQYF. DNA of the CDR3: TGTGCCAGCAGTCCTGACAGGGAGGAGGATCAGCAGTACTTC.

This clonotype has just a few counts. V usage is TRBV12-3 or TRBV12-4 and J usage is TRBJ1-1; tentative D call: TRBD1 (5 bases). V gave up 6 bases and J gave up 0 bases, with 11 bases separating them. The CDR3 has 14 amino acids. The CDR3 DNA reads as TGTGCCAGCAGGATAGGGGACCTGAACACTGAAGCTTTCTTT. It is translated as CASRIGDLNTEAFF.

The chain is built from TRBV20-1 and TRBJ2-3; 11 nucleotides line up with TRBD2. The V and J ends lost 5 bases and 0 bases, in that order; junction bases with no gene match: 7. The CDR3 is made up of 16 amino acids. Germline CDR1 DFQATT, CDR2 SNEGSKA (reference sequence). This CDR3 reads CSAGQGLAVSTDTQYF. CDR3 sequence (DNA): TGCAGTGCTGGGCAGGGACTAGCGGTCAGCACAGATACGCAGTATTTT.

This clonotype has just a few counts. The V and J genes are TRBV27 and TRBJ1-6; TRBD1 might be the D (5 bases). The V and J ends lost 5 bases and 9 bases respectively, with 17 bases between them. The germline V gene has CDR1 MNHEY and CDR2 SMNVEV (reference sequence). The length of the CDR3 is 15 residues. CDR3: CASSPWRTKASPLHF. Written as DNA, the CDR3 is TGTGCCAGCAGTCCCTGGAGGACAAAGGCTTCACCCCTCCACTTT.

This clonotype was picked up many times. The chain uses TRBV6-1 and TRBJ2-6, with TRBD1 identical over 7 bases. Trimming at V came to 5 bases and at J to 7 bases, leaving 11 bases not matched to a gene. The germline V gene encodes CDR1 MNHNS and CDR2 SASEGT. This CDR3 comprises 16 residues. The CDR3 DNA reads as TGTGCCAGCAGTAAGGGACAGCACCCGACCGCCAACGTCCTGACTTTC. This codes for CASSKGQHPTANVLTF.